The 30 T cell receptor beta chains given below trace back to one sample, sequenced in a study of shared clonotypes between healthy human individuals. Some clones are missing from TCRdb's copy, which holds only in-frame ones; the method was immunoSEQ multiplex PCR. This sample yields a few million clones, of which approximately 94% are seen a single time; 0.1% to 0.15% belongs to the top ten. The sample comprised naive CD4+ T cells sorted from blood. Subset denoted: CD45RA+ positively selected. These receptor sequences come from a man aged 18 to 29 in good health.

The chain links TRBV9 to TRBJ2-4; no reliable D call. This CDR3 has 14 amino acids. Germline CDR1 reads SGDLS; CDR2 reads YYNGEE. The V and J ends lost 0 bases and 0 bases respectively, with 4 bases between them. In DNA, the CDR3 is TGTGCCAGCAGCGTAGGAGAAGCCAAAAACATTCAGTACTTC. It codes for CASSVGEAKNIQYF.

This clone showed up just once. The chain uses TRBV2 and TRBJ1-5, with TRBD1 identical over 7 bases. The CDR3 totals 15 residues. Trimming took 4 bases from V and 0 from J; bases not matched to a gene: 3. The V gene's germline CDR1 is SNHLY and CDR2 FYNNEI. This CDR3 reads CASSAQGGSNQPQHF. As DNA, the CDR3 is TGTGCCAGCAGTGCCCAGGGGGGTAGCAATCAGCCCCAGCATTTT. Together with reference TRBV2 and TRBJ1-5, the CDR3 gives the full variable domain: EPEVTQTPSHQVTQMGQEVILRCVPISNHLYFYWYRQILGQKVEFLVSFYNNEISEKSEIFDDQFSVERPDGSNFTLKIRSTKLEDSAMYFCASSAQGGSNQPQHFGDGTRLSIL.

This sequence joins TRBV30 and TRBJ2-3; 11 bases agree with TRBD2. J gave up 4 bases and V 1 base, and 10 bases lay outside the gene matches. The CDR3 is 17 residues long. Germline V gene sequence: CDR1 GTSNPN, CDR2 SVGIG (reference sequence). The CDR3 DNA follows: TGTGCCTGGAGTGGCCACCTTCTAGCGGGAGGTTCAGATACGCAGTATTTT. Residues: CAWSGHLLAGGSDTQYF. Variable domain in full (rest from reference TRBV30 and TRBJ2-3): SQTIHQWPATLVQPVGSPLSLECTVEGTSNPNLYWYRQAAGRGLQLLFYSVGIGQISSEVPQNLSASRPQDRQFILSSKKLLLSDSGFYLCAWSGHLLAGGSDTQYFGPGTRLTVL.

V usage is TRBV9 and J usage is TRBJ2-7, with 13 bases identical to TRBD2. V shed 0 bases, J shed 4 bases, and the junction held 4 bases outside the gene matches. The CDR3 totals 16 residues. CDR1 is SGDLS, CDR2 YYNGEE, per germline. The DNA of the CDR3 is TGTGCCAGCAGCGTAGGGCGGACTAGCGGGAGTTACGAGCAGTACTTC. Its protein product is CASSVGRTSGSYEQYF. Full variable domain (rest looked up from reference TRBV9 and TRBJ2-7): DSGVTQTPKHLITATGQRVTLRCSPRSGDLSVYWYQQSLDQGLQFLIQYYNGEERAKGNILERFSAQQFPDLHSELNLSSLELGDSALYFCASSVGRTSGSYEQYFGPGTRLTVT.

The chain has TRBV6-1 and TRBJ1-6; perhaps TRBD1 as D (6 bases). Germline V gene lookup returns CDR1 MNHNS and CDR2 SASEGT. V lost 0 bases and J 4 bases, leaving 13 bases between the germline ends. This CDR3 has 17 amino acids. The CDR3 DNA reads TGTGCCAGCAGTGAAGCAGGACAGAGAGGATATAATTCACCCCTCCACTTT. The encoded protein is CASSEAGQRGYNSPLHF.

This chain joins TRBV28 and TRBJ2-7; D may be TRBD1 (6 bases). V gave up 7 bases and J gave up 5 bases, with 18 bases separating them. The CDR3 runs 14 residues. The germline gives CDR1 MDHEN, CDR2 SYDVKM. CDR3 loop: CASIDFNRVHEQYF. CDR3 sequence (DNA): TGTGCCAGCATCGATTTCAACAGGGTCCACGAGCAGTACTTC.

This chain uses TRBV7-2 with TRBJ2-5; 8 bases agree with TRBD2. V shed 5 bases and J 7 bases; nucleotides not matched to a gene: 12. Germline CDR1 reads SGHTA; CDR2 reads FQGNSA. The CDR3 runs to 15 residues. The CDR3 here is CASSPLLAGGGTQYF. As DNA, the CDR3 is TGTGCCAGCAGCCCCCTCCTCGCGGGGGGAGGGACCCAGTACTTC.

Concerning this clone: The sample has other DNA sequences that encode this CDR3 too. This chain uses TRBV30 with TRBJ1-6; D is undetermined. Trimming shortened V by 2 bases and J by 6 bases, and 5 bases separated the two germline ends. From germline, CDR1 is GTSNPN and CDR2 SVGIG (reference sequence). This CDR3 comprises 12 residues. This CDR3 reads CAWSRTNSPLHF. The CDR3 nucleotides read TGTGCCTGGAGTAGAACTAATTCACCCCTCCACTTT.

V usage is TRBV6-6 and J usage is TRBJ1-2; no reliable D call. The CDR3 runs 16 residues. Germline CDR1 and CDR2: MNHNY and SVGAGI (reference sequence). V was trimmed by 0 bases and J by 3 bases, leaving 14 bases between them. The chain's CDR3 is CASSYSRRGEDYGYTF. The CDR3 nucleotides are TGTGCCAGCAGTTACTCCCGAAGAGGAGAGGACTATGGCTACACCTTC.

The chain is built from TRBV19 and TRBJ1-1; D not certain. The CDR3 spans 12 residues. Deletions cut 4 bases from V and 3 bases from J, with 6 bases between. Germline CDR1 and CDR2: LNHDA and SQIVND (reference sequence). The CDR3, as DNA: TGTGCCAGTAGTAGGCAGTACACTGAAGCTTTCTTT. Translating it yields CASSRQYTEAFF. Together with reference TRBV19 and TRBJ1-1, the CDR3 gives the full variable domain: DGGITQSPKYLFRKEGQNVTLSCEQNLNHDAMYWYRQDPGQGLRLIYYSQIVNDFQKGDIAEGYSVSREKKESFPLTVTSAQKNPTAFYLCASSRQYTEAFFGQGTRLTVV.

A remark on this clone: Other DNA sequences of this sample code for an identical CDR3. The chain links TRBV6-1 to TRBJ1-1, with D possibly TRBD1 on 6 matching bases. Germline-derived CDR1 and CDR2 are MNHNS and SASEGT. CDR3 length equals 13 residues. Trimming took 4 bases from V and 4 from J, leaving 10 bases between them. DNA for the CDR3: TGTGCCAGCAGTGTACAGGGTGGCACTGAAGCTTTCTTT. This sequence encodes CASSVQGGTEAFF.

This chain uses TRBV5-1 with TRBJ2-1; 7 bases align to TRBD2. The junction had 6 bases not matched to a gene; V was cut back by 2 bases and J by 1 base. Germline CDR1 is SGHRS and CDR2 is YFSETQ. CDR3 length: 16 residues. The CDR3, as DNA: TGCGCCAGCAGCTTTACGACTAGCAATTCCTACAATGAGCAGTTCTTC. Encoded protein: CASSFTTSNSYNEQFF.

This chain links TRBV9 with TRBJ2-7; 8 bases are shared with TRBD2. Germline V gene data show CDR1 as SGDLS and CDR2 as YYNGEE. The V segment lost 4 bases and the J segment 3 bases; nucleotides outside the gene matches: 12. The CDR3 length is 16 residues. In nucleotides, the CDR3 is TGTGCCAGCAGCCCGAGAGCGGGGGTGATGAACTACGAGCAGTACTTC. It codes for CASSPRAGVMNYEQYF.

Comments on this clone: This same CDR3 is encoded by further DNA sequences in the sample. V gene TRBV20-1 combines with J gene TRBJ2-1; no reliable D call. The CDR3 totals 11 residues. The V end lost 5 bases, the J end lost 0 bases, and 2 bases lay between the germline ends. The V gene's germline CDR1 is DFQATT and CDR2 SNEGSKA (reference sequence). The CDR3 is CSADSYNEQFF. CDR3 coding DNA: TGCAGTGCTGACTCCTACAATGAGCAGTTCTTC.

The chain links TRBV7-2 to TRBJ1-4; 9 bases agree with TRBD1. The V gene end was trimmed by 1 base and the J gene end by 8 bases; junction bases not matched to a gene: 8. The length of the CDR3 is 16 residues. The V gene's germline CDR1 is SGHTA and CDR2 FQGNSA. DNA of the CDR3: TGTGCCAGCAGCTTAGTCGCGGGACAGGGAAACGAAAAACTGTTTTTT. It encodes CASSLVAGQGNEKLFF.

J is TRBJ2-2 and V is TRBV10-3; D possibly corresponds to TRBD1 (5 bases). In germline, CDR1 is ENHRY, CDR2 SYGVKD. The CDR3 consists of 17 residues. Trimming stripped 3 bases from V and 1 base from J, with 15 bases between. CDR3 in DNA: TGTGCCATCAGTGACCCCCTGGGCAGGGAGAACACCGGGGAGCTGTTTTTT. As protein: CAISDPLGRENTGELFF.

This clone has a single count. The V call is TRBV28, the J call TRBJ2-2; D is perhaps TRBD2 (6 bases). The CDR3 is 15 amino acids. Germline assignment: CDR1 MDHEN and CDR2 SYDVKM. V shed 7 bases and J shed 0 bases, with 12 bases lying between them. CDR3 sequence (DNA): TGTGCCAGCAAAATGGGAGGAGCGAACACCGGGGAGCTGTTTTTT. This gives the protein CASKMGGANTGELFF.

This clone was seen once. The CDR3 bases are TGCGCCAGCAGCCAAGAAGGAGGGGCTGCCGGGGAGCTGTTTTTT. Encoded protein: CASSQEGGAAGELFF. This sequence joins TRBV4-3 and TRBJ2-2; weak D call: TRBD2 (6 bases). Trimming shortened V by 0 bases and J by 6 bases, and 11 bases separated the two germline ends. This CDR3 spans 15 amino acids. Looked up from germline, CDR1 is LGHNA and CDR2 is YSLEER.

The chain carries TRBV5-1 and TRBJ2-1; D is undetermined. Germline V lookup: CDR1 SGHRS, CDR2 YFSETQ. Trimming stripped 7 bases from V and 6 bases from J, with 11 bases between. This CDR3 has 12 amino acids. The CDR3 is CASRPGGNEQFF. CDR3 bases: TGCGCCAGCCGTCCAGGTGGCAATGAGCAGTTCTTC.

This chain uses TRBV6-5 with TRBJ1-3; D is unclear. Germline CDR1 and CDR2: MNHEY and SVGAGI. The germline V and J ends were trimmed by 2 bases and 1 base, with 12 bases remaining between them. The CDR3 covers 16 residues. The CDR3 here is CASSYQASSSGNTIYF. The CDR3 DNA reads TGTGCCAGCAGTTACCAGGCCAGCTCTTCTGGAAACACCATATATTTT.

This rearrangement joins TRBV7-2 to TRBJ2-5; 8 nucleotides line up with TRBD2. V was clipped by 0 bases and J by 5 bases; unmatched bases: 5. The germline V gene has CDR1 SGHTA and CDR2 FQGNSA. CDR3 length: 15 residues. CDR3 bases: TGTGCCAGCAGCTTAGCAGCCCTAGCGGGCGAGACCCAGTACTTC. Encoded protein: CASSLAALAGETQYF.

This clone was picked up one time. The chain couples TRBV14 to TRBJ2-2; a weak D match, TRBD1 (5 bases). Germline V gives CDR1 SGHDN, CDR2 FVKESK. The CDR3 consists of 14 residues. Trimming took off 5 bases at V and 6 bases at J, with 13 bases between the two ends. In DNA form, the CDR3 reads TGTGCCAGCAGCTTCATCAGGGATGCCGGGGAGCTGTTTTTT. Protein product: CASSFIRDAGELFF.

V and J are TRBV5-1 and TRBJ2-2; D unclear. With 4 bases removed from V and 6 bases from J, the gap between germline ends came to 7 bases. Germline V gene sequence: CDR1 SGHRS, CDR2 YFSETQ. There are 12 residues in the CDR3. The CDR3 spells CASSPVPGELFF. The CDR3 DNA sequence: TGCGCCAGCAGCCCCGTACCCGGGGAGCTGTTTTTT.

In its sample, this clone was seen once. The V gene is TRBV19, the J gene TRBJ2-2; TRBD2 agrees at 9 bases. The CDR3 covers 18 residues. CDR1 is LNHDA, CDR2 SQIVND, per germline (reference sequence). The V and J ends lost 2 bases and 1 base, in that order; junction bases with no gene match: 8. Written as DNA, the CDR3 is TGTGCCAGTAGTATAAACTCTCTAGCGGGGCTGAACACCGGGGAGCTGTTTTTT. Translating gives CASSINSLAGLNTGELFF.

This rearrangement joins TRBV7-2 to TRBJ2-6, with a weak D call TRBD1 (6 bases). Trimming stripped 7 bases from V and 4 bases from J, with 17 bases between. CDR1 is SGHTA, CDR2 FQGNSA, per germline. The CDR3 is made up of 16 amino acids. The CDR3 DNA is TGTGCCAGCACCCAAAATCCAGGGGCCGGGGCCAACGTCCTGACTTTC. Encoded protein: CASTQNPGAGANVLTF.

This chain uses TRBV29-1 with TRBJ1-5; no firm D call. With 4 bases removed from V and 5 bases from J, the gap between germline ends came to 12 bases. This CDR3 is built from 13 residues. Germline values: CDR1 SQVTM, CDR2 ANQGSEA. The CDR3 is CSVVGGLDQPQHF. The CDR3 bases are TGCAGCGTTGTCGGAGGGCTCGATCAGCCCCAGCATTTT. The variable domain in full, completed from reference TRBV29-1 and TRBJ1-5, reads SAVISQKPSRDICQRGTSLTIQCQVDSQVTMMFWYRQQPGQSLTLIATANQGSEATYESGFVIDKFPISRPNLTFSTLTVSNMSPEDSSIYLCSVVGGLDQPQHFGDGTRLSIL.

This rearrangement joins TRBV18 to TRBJ1-4; a weak D match, TRBD1 (5 bases). Germline lookup yields CDR1 KGHSH and CDR2 LQKENI. V lost 3 bases, J lost 6 bases, and 11 bases lay in between. This CDR3 spans 14 amino acids. This chain's CDR3 is CASSPGVTDEKLFF. CDR3 sequence (DNA): TGTGCCAGCTCACCGGGGGTGACGGATGAAAAACTGTTTTTT.

The J gene is TRBJ2-5, the V gene TRBV28; TRBD2 aligns across 12 bases. The junction had 8 bases not matched to a gene; V was cut back by 8 bases and J by 1 base. CDR3 length: 16 residues. Looked up from germline, CDR1 is MDHEN and CDR2 is SYDVKM. The CDR3 DNA reads TGTGCCAGCCAACCAAGACTAGCGGGGGCCCAAGAGACCCAGTACTTC. Residues: CASQPRLAGAQETQYF.

Worth noting for this clone: The same CDR3 also results from other DNA sequences found in this sample. The J gene is TRBJ2-7, the V gene TRBV6-5; 10 bases line up with TRBD2. V shed 0 bases and J 3 bases; nucleotides not matched to a gene: 2. The CDR3 extends over 15 amino acids. Looked up from germline, CDR1 is MNHEY and CDR2 is SVGAGI. This chain's CDR3 is CASSYSASGSYEQYF. CDR3 DNA: TGTGCCAGCAGTTACTCTGCTAGCGGGAGCTACGAGCAGTACTTC.

This clone showed up just once. The CDR3 region is CASRSPGTGGKGQPQHF. The DNA for the CDR3 is TGTGCCAGCAGGTCACCCGGGACAGGGGGCAAGGGTCAGCCCCAGCATTTT. The genes are TRBV28 and TRBJ1-5, with TRBD1 matching over 12 bases. V dropped 6 bases and J dropped 6; count of bases not matched to a gene: 12. Germline CDR1 MDHEN, CDR2 SYDVKM. The CDR3 totals 17 residues. The full variable domain, its missing parts supplied by reference TRBV28 and TRBJ1-5, is DVKVTQSSRYLVKRTGEKVFLECVQDMDHENMFWYRQDPGLGLRLIYFSYDVKMKEKGDIPEGYSVSREKKERFSLILESASTNQTSMYLCASRSPGTGGKGQPQHFGDGTRLSIL.